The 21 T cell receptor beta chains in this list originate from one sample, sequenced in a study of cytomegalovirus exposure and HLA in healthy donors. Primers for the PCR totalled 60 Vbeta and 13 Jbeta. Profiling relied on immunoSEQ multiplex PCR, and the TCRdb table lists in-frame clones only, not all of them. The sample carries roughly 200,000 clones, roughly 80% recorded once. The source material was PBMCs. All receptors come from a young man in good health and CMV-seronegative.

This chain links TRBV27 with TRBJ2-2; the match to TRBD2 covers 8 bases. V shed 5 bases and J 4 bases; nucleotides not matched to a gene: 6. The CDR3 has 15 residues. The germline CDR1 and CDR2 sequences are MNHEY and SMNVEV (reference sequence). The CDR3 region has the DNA TGTGCCAGCAGTATCTCGGGGGGGGTCACCGGGGAGCTGTTTTTT. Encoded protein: CASSISGGVTGELFF.

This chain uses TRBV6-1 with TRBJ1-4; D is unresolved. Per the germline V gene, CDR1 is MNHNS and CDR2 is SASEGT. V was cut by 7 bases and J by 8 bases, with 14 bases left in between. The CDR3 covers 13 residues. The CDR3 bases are TGTGCCAGCACCCACGACCGCGGGGAAAAACTGTTTTTT. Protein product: CASTHDRGEKLFF.

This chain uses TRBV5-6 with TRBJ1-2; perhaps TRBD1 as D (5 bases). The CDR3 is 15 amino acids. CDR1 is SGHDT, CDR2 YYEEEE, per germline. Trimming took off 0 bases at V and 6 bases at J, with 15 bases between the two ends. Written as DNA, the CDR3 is TGTGCCAGCAGCTTGGGTTCAGGGTACAATAATGGCTACACCTTC. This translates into CASSLGSGYNNGYTF.

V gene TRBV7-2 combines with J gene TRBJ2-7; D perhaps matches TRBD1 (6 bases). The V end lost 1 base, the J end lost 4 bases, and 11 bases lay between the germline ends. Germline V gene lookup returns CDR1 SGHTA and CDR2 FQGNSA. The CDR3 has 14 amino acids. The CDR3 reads CASSLGQGRYEQYF. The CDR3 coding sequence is TGTGCCAGCAGCTTAGGGCAGGGGAGATACGAGCAGTACTTC.

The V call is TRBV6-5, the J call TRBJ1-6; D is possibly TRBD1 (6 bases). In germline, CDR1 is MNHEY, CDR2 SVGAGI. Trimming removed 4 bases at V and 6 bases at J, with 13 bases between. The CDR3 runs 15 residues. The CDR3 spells CASSFGQSFNSPLHF. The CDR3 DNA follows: TGTGCCAGCAGTTTCGGACAGAGTTTTAATTCACCCCTCCACTTT.

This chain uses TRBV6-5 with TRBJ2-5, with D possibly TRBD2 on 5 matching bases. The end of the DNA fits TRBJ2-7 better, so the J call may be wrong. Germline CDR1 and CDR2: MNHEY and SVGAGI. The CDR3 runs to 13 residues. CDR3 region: CASAEAASYEQYF. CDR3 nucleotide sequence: TGTGCCAGCGCCGAAGCGGCCTCCTACGAGCAGTACTTC.

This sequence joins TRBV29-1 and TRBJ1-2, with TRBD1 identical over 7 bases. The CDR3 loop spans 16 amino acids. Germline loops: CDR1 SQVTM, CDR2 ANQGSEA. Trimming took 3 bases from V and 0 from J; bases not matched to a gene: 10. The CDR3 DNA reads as TGCAGCGTTGATAATCGAGGGACAGACTCTAACTATGGCTACACCTTC. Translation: CSVDNRGTDSNYGYTF.

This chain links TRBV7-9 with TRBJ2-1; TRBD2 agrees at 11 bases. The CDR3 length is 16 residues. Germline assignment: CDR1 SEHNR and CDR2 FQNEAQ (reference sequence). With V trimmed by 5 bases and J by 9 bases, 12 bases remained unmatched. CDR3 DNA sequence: TGTGCCAGCAGCCCCTTAGCGGGGGGGCTGGATAGTGAGCAGTTCTTC. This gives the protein CASSPLAGGLDSEQFF.

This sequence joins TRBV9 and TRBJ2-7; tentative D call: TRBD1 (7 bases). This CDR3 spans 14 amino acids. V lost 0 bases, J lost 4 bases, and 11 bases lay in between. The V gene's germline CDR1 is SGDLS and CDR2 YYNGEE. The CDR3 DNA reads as TGTGCCAGCAGCGTAGCTCAGGGGGGATACGAGCAGTACTTC. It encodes CASSVAQGGYEQYF.

CDR3 coding DNA: TGCGCCAGCAGCTTGGATCCAGGGGAGAATTCACCCCTCCACTTT. Encoded protein: CASSLDPGENSPLHF. V usage is TRBV5-1 and J usage is TRBJ1-6, with TRBD1 as a possible D gene (6 bases). Per the germline V gene, CDR1 is SGHRS and CDR2 is YFSETQ. This CDR3 spans 15 amino acids. V lost 0 bases to trimming and J lost 7 bases, with 11 bases between them.

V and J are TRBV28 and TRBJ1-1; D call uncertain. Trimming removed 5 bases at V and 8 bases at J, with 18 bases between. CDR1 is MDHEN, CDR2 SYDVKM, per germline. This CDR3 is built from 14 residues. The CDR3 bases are TGTGCCAGCAGTCCGATACTCGGGATTTCGGAAGCTTTCTTT. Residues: CASSPILGISEAFF.

The CDR3 DNA is TGTGCCAGCAGCAGAGAACTAGCGGGGGGGTCAAGGGATACGCAGTATTTT. It translates to CASSRELAGGSRDTQYF. The chain carries TRBV5-6 and TRBJ2-3, with TRBD2 matching 13 bases. After removal of 4 bases from V and 6 bases from J, the junction contained 11 bases not matched to a gene. This CDR3 spans 17 amino acids. Germline CDR1 and CDR2: SGHDT and YYEEEE.

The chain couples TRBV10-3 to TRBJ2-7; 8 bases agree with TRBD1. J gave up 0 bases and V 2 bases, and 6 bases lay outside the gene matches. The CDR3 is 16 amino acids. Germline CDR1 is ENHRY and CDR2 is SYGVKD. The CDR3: CAISELQGGDSYEQYF. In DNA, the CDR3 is TGTGCCATCAGTGAGCTACAGGGGGGAGACTCCTACGAGCAGTACTTC.

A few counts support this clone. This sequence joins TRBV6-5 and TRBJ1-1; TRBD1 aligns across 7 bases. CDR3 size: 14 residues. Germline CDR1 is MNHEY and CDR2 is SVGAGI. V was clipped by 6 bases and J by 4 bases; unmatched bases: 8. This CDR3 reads CASRFDRVVTEAFF. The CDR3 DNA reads TGTGCCAGCAGGTTCGACAGGGTTGTCACTGAAGCTTTCTTT.

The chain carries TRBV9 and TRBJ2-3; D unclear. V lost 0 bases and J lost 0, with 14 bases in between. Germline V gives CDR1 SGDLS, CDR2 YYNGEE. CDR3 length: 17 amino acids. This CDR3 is CASSVAPSHSSTDTQYF. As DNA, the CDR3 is TGTGCCAGCAGCGTAGCTCCCAGCCACAGTAGCACAGATACGCAGTATTTT.

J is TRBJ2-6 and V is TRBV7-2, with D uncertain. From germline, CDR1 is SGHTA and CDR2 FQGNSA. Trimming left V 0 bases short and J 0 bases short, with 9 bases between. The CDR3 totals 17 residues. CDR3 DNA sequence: TGTGCCAGCAGCTTAGCCTCTTTCAGCTCTGGGGCCAACGTCCTGACTTTC. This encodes CASSLASFSSGANVLTF.

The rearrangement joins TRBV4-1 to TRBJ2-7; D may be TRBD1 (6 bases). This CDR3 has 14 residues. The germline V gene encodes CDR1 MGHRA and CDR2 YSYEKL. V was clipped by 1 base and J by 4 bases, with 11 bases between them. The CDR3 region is CASSQVSRGYEQYF. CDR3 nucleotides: TGCGCCAGCAGCCAAGTGAGCAGGGGATACGAGCAGTACTTC.

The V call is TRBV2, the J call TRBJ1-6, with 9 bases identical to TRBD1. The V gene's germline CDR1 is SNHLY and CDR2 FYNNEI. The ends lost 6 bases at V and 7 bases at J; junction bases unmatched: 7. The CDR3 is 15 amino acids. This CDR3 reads CASSGDRVRNSPLHF. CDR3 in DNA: TGTGCCAGCAGCGGGGACAGGGTACGGAATTCACCCCTCCACTTT.

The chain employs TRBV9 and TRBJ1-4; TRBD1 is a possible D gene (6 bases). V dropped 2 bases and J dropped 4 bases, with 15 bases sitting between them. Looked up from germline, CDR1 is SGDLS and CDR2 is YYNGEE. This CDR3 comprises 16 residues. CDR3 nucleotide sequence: TGTGCCAGCAGCGTCAAGGGGGGGACTGGTAATGAAAAACTGTTTTTT. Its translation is CASSVKGGTGNEKLFF.

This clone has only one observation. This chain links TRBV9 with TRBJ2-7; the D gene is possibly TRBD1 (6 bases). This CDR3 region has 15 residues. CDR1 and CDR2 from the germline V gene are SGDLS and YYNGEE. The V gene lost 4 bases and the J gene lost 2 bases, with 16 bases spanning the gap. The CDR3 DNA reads TGTGCCAGCAGCCAAAGTGGTACAGGGCCCTACGAGCAGTACTTC. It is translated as CASSQSGTGPYEQYF. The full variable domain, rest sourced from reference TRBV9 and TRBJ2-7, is DSGVTQTPKHLITATGQRVTLRCSPRSGDLSVYWYQQSLDQGLQFLIQYYNGEERAKGNILERFSAQQFPDLHSELNLSSLELGDSALYFCASSQSGTGPYEQYFGPGTRLTVT.

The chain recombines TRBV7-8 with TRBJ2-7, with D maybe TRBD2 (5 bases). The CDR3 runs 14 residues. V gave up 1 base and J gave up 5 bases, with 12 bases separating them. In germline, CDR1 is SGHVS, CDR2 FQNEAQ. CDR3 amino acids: CASSLEFGVHEQYF. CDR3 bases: TGTGCCAGCAGCTTAGAATTCGGGGTTCACGAGCAGTACTTC.